What follows are 9 T cell receptor beta chains derived from one specimen sequenced in a study of T cells in Graves' hyperthyroidism and ophthalmopathy. Regions amplified from RNA transcripts were the TCR beta CDR3 regions. TCR CDR3 regions were first amplified by RT-PCR with HTBI primers. TCRdb reprocessed the multiplex PCR reads with MiXCR, giving one entry per CDR3 protein. The repertoire consists of about 640,000 distinct CDR3 sequences, with around 21% occurring once and the leading ten covering around a third. The specimen was blood. Receptors were obtained from a man aged 30 to 39 with Graves' ophthalmopathy.

The chain combines TRBV7-9 with TRBJ2-7, with D possibly being TRBD1 (7 bases). Germline-derived CDR1 and CDR2 are SEHNR and FQNEAQ (reference sequence). V lost 4 bases to trimming and J lost 7 bases, with 20 bases between them. This CDR3 region has 15 residues. CDR3 sequence: CASSWARGDSREQYF. The CDR3 coding sequence is TGTGCCAGCAGCTGGGCCAGGGGGGATTCGAGGGAGCAGTACTTC.

This clonotype was picked up a small number of times. V gene TRBV28 combines with J gene TRBJ2-2, with D perhaps TRBD1 or TRBD2 (6 bases each). V lost 5 bases to trimming and J lost 6 bases, with 10 bases between them. Germline CDR1 is MDHEN and CDR2 is SYDVKM. The CDR3 loop spans 13 amino acids. The DNA of the CDR3 is TGTGCCAGCAGTCGGGGGCTCGCCGGGGAGCTGTTTTTT. As protein: CASSRGLAGELFF.

Ten or more counts support this clonotype. The rearrangement joins TRBV24-1 to TRBJ2-2, with TRBD1 identical over 7 bases. CDR1 is KGHDR, CDR2 SFDVKD, per germline. Trimming took 9 bases from V and 3 from J; bases not matched to a gene: 3. This CDR3 is 13 amino acids long. The CDR3 nucleotides are TGTGCCACCGGGACAGCTTACACCGGGGAGCTGTTTTTT. Protein sequence: CATGTAYTGELFF.

This clonotype was counted many times. CDR3 sequence (DNA): TGTGCCAGCAGCCAGTCCACAGGGGGCTATGGCTACACCTTC. Protein product: CASSQSTGGYGYTF. V gene TRBV3-1 combines with J gene TRBJ1-2, with 8 bases aligning to TRBD1. The CDR3 loop spans 14 amino acids. Germline values: CDR1 LGHDT, CDR2 YNNKEL (reference sequence). J gave up 4 bases and V 3 bases, and 4 bases lay outside the gene matches.

This clonotype was counted many times. V and J are TRBV6-1 and TRBJ1-1; D uncertain. This CDR3 comprises 14 residues. Trimming stripped 7 bases from V and 4 bases from J, with 16 bases between. Germline-derived CDR1 and CDR2 are MNHNS and SASEGT. The CDR3 region has the DNA TGTGCCAGCACGTCGTTGTGGCGGGGCACTGAAGCTTTCTTT. The encoded protein is CASTSLWRGTEAFF.

This clonotype appeared many times. The V and J genes are TRBV27 and TRBJ2-7; D possibly corresponds to TRBD2 (6 bases). Germline loops: CDR1 MNHEY, CDR2 SMNVEV (reference sequence). Trimming shortened V by 1 base and J by 2 bases, and 12 bases separated the two germline ends. The CDR3 has 15 residues. CDR3 bases: TGTGCCAGCAGTTTATTGCCGGGAGATGCCTACGAGCAGTACTTC. Translated, it gives CASSLLPGDAYEQYF.

This clonotype occurred a few times. The chain joins TRBV11-2 to TRBJ2-2; the match to TRBD1 covers 9 bases. This CDR3 has 17 residues. J was trimmed by 3 bases and V by 3 bases; bases with no gene match: 8. Germline V gives CDR1 SGHAT, CDR2 FQNNGV. The CDR3 protein is CASSFSGTGLDTGELFF. Here the CDR3 DNA reads TGTGCCAGCAGCTTCTCGGGGACAGGGTTGGACACCGGGGAGCTGTTTTTT. The full variable domain, with the rest looked up from reference TRBV11-2 and TRBJ2-2, is EAGVAQSPRYKIIEKRQSVAFWCNPISGHATLYWYQQILGQGPKLLIQFQNNGVVDDSQLPKDRFSAERLKGVDSTLKIQPAKLEDSAVYLCASSFSGTGLDTGELFFGEGSRLTVL.

This chain joins TRBV7-9 and TRBJ1-2; 7 bases fit TRBD1. The V gene end was trimmed by 2 bases and the J gene end by 6 bases; junction bases not matched to a gene: 18. CDR1 and CDR2 (germline): SEHNR, FQNEAQ (reference sequence). This CDR3 contains 18 residues. CDR3 DNA: TGTGCCAGCAGCTTATCGGTTGGGACTAGGGGGCAAAACGATGGCTACACCTTC. This codes for CASSLSVGTRGQNDGYTF. Combining the CDR3 with reference TRBV7-9 and TRBJ1-2 gives the whole variable domain DTGVSQNPRHKITKRGQNVTFRCDPISEHNRLYWYRQTLGQGPEFLTYFQNEAQLEKSRLLSDRFSAERPKGSFSTLEIQRTEQGDSAMYLCASSLSVGTRGQNDGYTFGSGTRLTVV.

The CDR3 nucleotides read TGCAGCGTTGACGGGGGCGGGGGGAACATTCAGTACTTC. Translated, it gives CSVDGGGGNIQYF. This chain joins TRBV29-1 and TRBJ2-4; 8 bases fit TRBD2. From germline, CDR1 is SQVTM and CDR2 ANQGSEA. V lost 3 bases, J lost 7 bases, and 5 bases stayed unmatched. CDR3 length equals 13 residues.